The T cell receptor beta chain under discussion was sequenced for a study of blood T cells in healthy people across ages. The germline V and J ends were trimmed by 4 bases and 8 bases, with 22 bases remaining between them. The germline CDR1 and CDR2 sequences are SGHRS and YFSETQ. This CDR3 region has 16 residues. It was with a sample-barcoded 5' primer and a J-beta primer mix that a second PCR of roughly 7 to 12 cycles was run. Each CDR3 protein gets one entry after TCRdb re-called the 5' RACE reads with MiXCR. Among under 1,000,000 distinct CDR3 sequences, roughly 46% were seen once, and the ten largest hold approximately 18%.

The receptor was derived from a man of 80 years or more in good health. Sequenced input: blood. The V gene is TRBV5-1, the J gene TRBJ2-1, with D maybe TRBD2 (5 bases). The CDR3 nucleotides are TGCGCCAGCAGCCCCGATCTTACTAGAGGTGGCTATGAGCAGTTCTTC. It specifies CASSPDLTRGGYEQFF.